Below are 2 T cell receptor beta chains sequenced from a single sample in a study of cytomegalovirus exposure and HLA in healthy donors. PCR involved 60 Vbeta and 13 Jbeta primers. Generated by immunoSEQ multiplex PCR, the TCRdb table keeps only in-frame clones and is missing some. The sample has 150,000 or so clones; almost 85% are singletons. Material for sequencing was PBMCs. The receptors here all came from a man younger than 45 in good health and CMV-seropositive.

J is TRBJ2-1 and V is TRBV18; weak D call: TRBD1 (6 bases). The CDR3 has 15 amino acids. V shed 2 bases and J shed 3 bases, with 11 bases lying between them. Germline assignment: CDR1 KGHSH and CDR2 LQKENI. CDR3 in DNA: TGTGCCAGCTCACCAAGGACAGAAAGCTACAATGAGCAGTTCTTC. Encoded protein: CASSPRTESYNEQFF.

As regards this clone: The sample contains more than one DNA sequence encoding this CDR3. The rearrangement links TRBV2 to TRBJ1-1, with 7 nucleotides matching TRBD1. Trimming at V came to 4 bases and at J to 10 bases, leaving 6 bases not matched to a gene. There are 12 residues in the CDR3. Germline V CDR1 and CDR2: SNHLY, FYNNEI. CDR3 bases: TGTGCCAGCAGTGCTAACAGGGGACGAGCTTTCTTT. Translating it yields CASSANRGRAFF.